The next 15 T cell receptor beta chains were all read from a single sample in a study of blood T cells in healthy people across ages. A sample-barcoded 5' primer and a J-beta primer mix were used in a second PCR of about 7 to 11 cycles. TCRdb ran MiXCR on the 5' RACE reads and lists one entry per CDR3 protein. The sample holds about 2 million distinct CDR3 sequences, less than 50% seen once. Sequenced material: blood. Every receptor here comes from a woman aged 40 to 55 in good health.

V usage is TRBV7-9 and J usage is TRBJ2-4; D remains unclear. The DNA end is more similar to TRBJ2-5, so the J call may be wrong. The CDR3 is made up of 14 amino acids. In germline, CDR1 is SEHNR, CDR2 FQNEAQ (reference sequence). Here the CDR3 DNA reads TGTGCCAGCAGCTCAAGTGGGGTTGTGGAGACCCAGTACTTC. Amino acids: CASSSSGVVETQYF.

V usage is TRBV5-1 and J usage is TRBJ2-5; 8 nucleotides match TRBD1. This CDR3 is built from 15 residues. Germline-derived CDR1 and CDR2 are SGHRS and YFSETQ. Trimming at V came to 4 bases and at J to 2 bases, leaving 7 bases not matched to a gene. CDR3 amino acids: CASSVPGQVQETQYF. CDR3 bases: TGCGCCAGCAGCGTCCCGGGACAGGTTCAAGAGACCCAGTACTTC.

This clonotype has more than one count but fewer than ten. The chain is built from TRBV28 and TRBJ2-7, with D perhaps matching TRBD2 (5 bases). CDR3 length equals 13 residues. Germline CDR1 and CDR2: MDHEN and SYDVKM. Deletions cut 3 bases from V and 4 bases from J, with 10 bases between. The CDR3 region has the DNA TGTGCCAGCAGTTTCCTAGCCGGGTACGAGCAGTACTTC. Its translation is CASSFLAGYEQYF.

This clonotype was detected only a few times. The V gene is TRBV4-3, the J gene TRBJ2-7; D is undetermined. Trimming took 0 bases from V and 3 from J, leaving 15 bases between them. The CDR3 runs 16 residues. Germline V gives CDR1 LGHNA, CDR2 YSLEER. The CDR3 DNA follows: TGCGCCAGCAGCCAAGATCCGGCCCAGAGGATCTACGAGCAGTACTTC. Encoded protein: CASSQDPAQRIYEQYF.

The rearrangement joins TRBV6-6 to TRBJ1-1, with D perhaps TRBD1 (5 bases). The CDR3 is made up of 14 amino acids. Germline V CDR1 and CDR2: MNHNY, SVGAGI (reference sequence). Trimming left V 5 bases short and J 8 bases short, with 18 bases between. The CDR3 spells CASSPPGGKGEAFF. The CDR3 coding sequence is TGTGCCAGCAGTCCCCCCGGGGGAAAGGGGGAAGCTTTCTTT.

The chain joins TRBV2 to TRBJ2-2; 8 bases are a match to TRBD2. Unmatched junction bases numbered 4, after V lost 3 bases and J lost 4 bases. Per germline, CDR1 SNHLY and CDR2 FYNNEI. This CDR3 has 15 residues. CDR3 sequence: CASSERGAPTGELFF. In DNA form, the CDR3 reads TGTGCCAGCAGTGAGCGGGGGGCCCCCACCGGGGAGCTGTTTTTT. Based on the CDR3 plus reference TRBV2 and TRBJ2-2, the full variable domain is EPEVTQTPSHQVTQMGQEVILRCVPISNHLYFYWYRQILGQKVEFLVSFYNNEISEKSEIFDDQFSVERPDGSNFTLKIRSTKLEDSAMYFCASSERGAPTGELFFGEGSRLTVL.

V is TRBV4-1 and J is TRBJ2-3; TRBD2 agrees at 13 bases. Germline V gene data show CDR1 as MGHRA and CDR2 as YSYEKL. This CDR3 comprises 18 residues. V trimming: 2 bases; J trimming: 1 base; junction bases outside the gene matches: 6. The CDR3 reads CASSQLKGTSGGTDTQYF. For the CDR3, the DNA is TGCGCCAGCAGCCAACTCAAAGGGACTAGCGGGGGCACAGATACGCAGTATTTT.

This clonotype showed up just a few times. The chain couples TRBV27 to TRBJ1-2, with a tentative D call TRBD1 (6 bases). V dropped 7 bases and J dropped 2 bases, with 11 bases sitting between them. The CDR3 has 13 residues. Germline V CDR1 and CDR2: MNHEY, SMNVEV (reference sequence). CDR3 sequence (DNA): TGTGCCAGCAAGAATACAGGGAACTATGGCTACACCTTC. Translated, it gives CASKNTGNYGYTF.

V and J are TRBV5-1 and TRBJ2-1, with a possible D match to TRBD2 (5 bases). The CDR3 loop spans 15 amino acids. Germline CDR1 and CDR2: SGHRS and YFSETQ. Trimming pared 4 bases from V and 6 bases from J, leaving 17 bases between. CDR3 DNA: TGCGCCAGCAGCCTTTACCCCGAGGGCCTCAATGAGCAGTTCTTC. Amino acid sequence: CASSLYPEGLNEQFF.

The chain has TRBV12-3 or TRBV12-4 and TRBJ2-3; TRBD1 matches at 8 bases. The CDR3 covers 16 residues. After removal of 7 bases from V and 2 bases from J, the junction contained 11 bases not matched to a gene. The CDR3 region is CASTPGQGHSTDTQYF. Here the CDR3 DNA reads TGTGCCAGCACCCCTGGACAGGGCCATTCCACAGATACGCAGTATTTT.

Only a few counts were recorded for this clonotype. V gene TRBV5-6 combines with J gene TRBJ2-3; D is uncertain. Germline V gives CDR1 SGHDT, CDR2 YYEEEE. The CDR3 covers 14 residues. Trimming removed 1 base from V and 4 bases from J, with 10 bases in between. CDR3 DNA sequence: TGTGCCAGCAGCTTGATCTGGGTTTCAGATACGCAGTATTTT. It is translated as CASSLIWVSDTQYF.

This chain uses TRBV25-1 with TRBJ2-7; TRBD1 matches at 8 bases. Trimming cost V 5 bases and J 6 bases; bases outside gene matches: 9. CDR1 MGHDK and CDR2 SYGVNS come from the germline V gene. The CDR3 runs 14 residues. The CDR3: CASSYYRGIFEQYF. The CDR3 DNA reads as TGTGCCAGCAGTTATTACAGGGGGATCTTCGAGCAGTACTTC.

The CDR3 here is CASSPRSGQGTYEQYF. CDR3 nucleotide sequence: TGTGCCAGCAGCCCACGATCGGGACAGGGAACCTACGAGCAGTACTTC. The rearrangement uses TRBV6-5 and TRBJ2-7, with TRBD1 matching over 9 bases. V was pared by 6 bases and J by 2 bases, with 11 bases of the junction left unmatched. CDR1 MNHEY and CDR2 SVGAGI come from the germline V gene. This CDR3 is built from 16 residues.

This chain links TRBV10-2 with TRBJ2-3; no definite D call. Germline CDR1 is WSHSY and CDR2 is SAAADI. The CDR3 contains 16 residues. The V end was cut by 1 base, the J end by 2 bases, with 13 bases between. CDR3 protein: CASSEWSNTITDTQYF. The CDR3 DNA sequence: TGCGCCAGCAGTGAGTGGTCGAATACCATCACAGATACGCAGTATTTT.

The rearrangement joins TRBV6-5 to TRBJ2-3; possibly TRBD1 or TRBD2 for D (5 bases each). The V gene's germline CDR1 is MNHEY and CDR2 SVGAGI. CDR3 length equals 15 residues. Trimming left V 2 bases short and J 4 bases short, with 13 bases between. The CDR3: CASSYGTALADTQYF. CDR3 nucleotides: TGTGCCAGCAGTTACGGGACCGCCTTGGCAGATACGCAGTATTTT.